Detailed here is one T cell receptor (beta chain). Antigen: not known. Per-sample PBMC isolation yielded at least 6.5 million cells. The sample originates from a study of blood T cells in healthy people across ages. The study's findings and limits: The unknown donor CMV status may have confounded expanded clonotype changes.

The CDR3 loop spans 13 amino acids. CDR1 MGHDK and CDR2 SYGVNS come from the germline V gene. V was cut by 5 bases and J by 10 bases, with 15 bases left in between. With a J-beta primer mix and a sample-barcoded 5' primer, a second PCR ran 7 to 11 cycles. TCRdb reprocessed the 5' RACE reads with MiXCR, giving one entry per CDR3 protein. Here the sample spans 1.5 million to 1.8 million distinct CDR3 sequences, about 45% being singletons. The sequence came from a woman under 30 in good health. The J gene is TRBJ1-5, the V gene TRBV25-1; maybe TRBD1 (5 bases). The specimen was blood. CDR3 nucleotide sequence: TGTGCCAGCAGTCCCCCTCTAGGGGAACCCCAGCATTTT. Its protein product is CASSPPLGEPQHF. The full variable domain, its missing parts supplied by reference TRBV25-1 and TRBJ1-5, is EADIYQTPRYLVIGTGKKITLECSQTMGHDKMYWYQQDPGMELHLIHYSYGVNSTEKGDLSSESTVSRIRTEHFPLTLESARPSHTSQYLCASSPPLGEPQHFGDGTRLSIL.